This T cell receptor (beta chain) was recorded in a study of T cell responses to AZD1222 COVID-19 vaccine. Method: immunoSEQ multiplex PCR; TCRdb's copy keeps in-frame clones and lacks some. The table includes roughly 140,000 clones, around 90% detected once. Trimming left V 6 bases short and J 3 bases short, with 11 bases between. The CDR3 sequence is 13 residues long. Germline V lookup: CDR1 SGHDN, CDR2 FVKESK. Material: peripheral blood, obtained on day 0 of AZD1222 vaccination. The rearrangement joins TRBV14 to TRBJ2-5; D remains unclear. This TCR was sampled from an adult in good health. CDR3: CASRSLGEETQYF. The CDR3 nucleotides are TGTGCCAGCAGGTCGCTTGGGGAAGAGACCCAGTACTTC.